Listed here are 17 T cell receptor beta chains from one sample, sequenced in a study of T cells in localized non-small cell lung cancer. Profiled with immunoSEQ multiplex PCR; TCRdb holds only in-frame clones, not every one. The profile shows approximately 2,600 clones, 15% to 20% of them singletons. Sample: lung tumor tissue, taken before any cancer treatment. The origin of the receptors is a male donor at least 60 years old with stage II squamous cell lung carcinoma.

V is TRBV11-3 and J is TRBJ2-1; 11 bases fit TRBD2. With 5 bases clipped from V and 9 bases from J, the junction kept 18 bases outside the gene matches. In germline, CDR1 is SGHNT, CDR2 YENEEA. The CDR3 runs 18 residues. This CDR3 reads CASSQRVGASGRRGEQFF. DNA of the CDR3: TGTGCCAGCAGCCAAAGGGTGGGGGCTAGCGGGAGGCGGGGTGAGCAGTTCTTC.

The chain carries TRBV6-8 and TRBJ2-3; TRBD1 aligns across 8 bases. Germline V lookup: CDR1 MNHGY, CDR2 SAAAGT. With V trimmed by 2 bases and J by 4 bases, 5 bases remained unmatched. CDR3 length equals 15 residues. The CDR3 loop reads CASSYGQGYADTQYF. CDR3 DNA: TGTGCCAGCAGTTACGGACAGGGATATGCAGATACGCAGTATTTT.

This clone rates as medium-sized. J is TRBJ1-3 and V is TRBV9, with D perhaps matching TRBD1 (5 bases). V was clipped by 0 bases and J by 0 bases, with 10 bases between them. Per the germline V gene, CDR1 is SGDLS and CDR2 is YYNGEE. This CDR3 spans 16 amino acids. The CDR3 protein is CASSVGQFNSGNTIYF. DNA of the CDR3: TGTGCCAGCAGCGTAGGACAGTTTAACTCTGGAAACACCATATATTTT.

The chain combines TRBV9 with TRBJ2-1; D is possibly TRBD2 (6 bases). Germline lookup yields CDR1 SGDLS and CDR2 YYNGEE. The CDR3 has 16 amino acids. Trimming took 0 bases from V and 1 from J, leaving 11 bases between them. For the CDR3, the DNA is TGTGCCAGCAGCGTAGCGAGCGGGCTTTCCTACAATGAGCAGTTCTTC. It yields the protein CASSVASGLSYNEQFF. Based on the CDR3 plus reference TRBV9 and TRBJ2-1, the full variable domain is DSGVTQTPKHLITATGQRVTLRCSPRSGDLSVYWYQQSLDQGLQFLIQYYNGEERAKGNILERFSAQQFPDLHSELNLSSLELGDSALYFCASSVASGLSYNEQFFGPGTRLTVL.

The chain links TRBV6-8 to TRBJ2-7; 8 nucleotides align to TRBD1. V lost 4 bases to trimming and J lost 4 bases; unmatched junction nucleotides: 6. The CDR3 has 14 amino acids. Looked up from germline, CDR1 is MNHGY and CDR2 is SAAAGT. CDR3 DNA: TGTGCCAGCAGTTCTCAGGGGGCGCTTTACGAGCAGTACTTC. It codes for CASSSQGALYEQYF.

This sequence joins TRBV11-3 and TRBJ2-7; D remains ambiguous. Trimming cost V 4 bases and J 0 bases, with 13 bases left between them. Germline values: CDR1 SGHNT, CDR2 YENEEA. The CDR3 is 15 amino acids. CDR3 nucleotides: TGTGCCAGCAGCTACTGGGCCCACAACTCCTACGAGCAGTACTTC. This codes for CASSYWAHNSYEQYF.

There are a few counts of this clone. This chain links TRBV14 with TRBJ1-1, with D unresolved. CDR3 size: 11 residues. Trimming stripped 3 bases from V and 4 bases from J, with 3 bases between. Per germline, CDR1 SGHDN and CDR2 FVKESK. The CDR3 DNA reads as TGTGCCAGCAGCCATGCCACTGAAGCTTTCTTT. This translates into CASSHATEAFF.

This clone was found many times. The chain carries TRBV11-3 and TRBJ2-1, with TRBD2 as a possible D gene (5 bases). CDR3 length equals 17 residues. Looked up from germline, CDR1 is SGHNT and CDR2 is YENEEA. Trimming took off 1 base at V and 7 bases at J, with 20 bases between the two ends. The CDR3 sequence is CASSLGRGLSRENEQFF. CDR3 DNA: TGTGCCAGCAGCTTAGGTCGCGGGTTGAGTAGGGAGAATGAGCAGTTCTTC.

The chain has TRBV6-8 and TRBJ1-4; D gene ambiguous. CDR1 is MNHGY and CDR2 is SAAAGT in the germline V gene. The CDR3 consists of 15 residues. V lost 5 bases to trimming and J lost 8 bases, with 18 bases between them. The CDR3 DNA reads TGTGCCAGCAGTCCCGTCCTCGGTGGTGGGGAAAAACTGTTTTTT. Protein sequence: CASSPVLGGGEKLFF.

This chain connects TRBV23-1 to TRBJ2-3; possibly TRBD2 for D (5 bases). TRBV23-1 is marked as an open reading frame, function uncertain. Between the trimmed V and J ends, which lost 7 bases and 2 bases, there was a span of 13 bases. There are 14 residues in the CDR3. CDR3 protein: CASKQRLTTDTQYF. CDR3 DNA sequence: TGCGCCAGCAAGCAGCGGCTAACCACAGATACGCAGTATTTT.

The chain uses TRBV6-8 and TRBJ1-2, with D hard to call. V was pared by 8 bases and J by 1 base, with 11 bases between. There are 13 residues in the CDR3. Germline V lookup: CDR1 MNHGY, CDR2 SAAAGT. As DNA, the CDR3 is TGTGCCAGCGGGTCAGAAGTTAACTATGGCTACACCTTC. Translated, it gives CASGSEVNYGYTF.

The V and J genes are TRBV10-3 and TRBJ1-1; D remains ambiguous. V was shortened by 0 bases and J by 8 bases, with 13 bases between the two germline ends. Germline lookup yields CDR1 ENHRY and CDR2 SYGVKD. CDR3 size: 14 residues. For the CDR3, the DNA is TGTGCCATCAGTGAGTCAAGGGAGGGCGCGGAAGCTTTCTTT. Encoded protein: CAISESREGAEAFF.

This clone has a single count. The V call is TRBV30, the J call TRBJ2-4; TRBD2 matches 8 bases. From germline, CDR1 is GTSNPN and CDR2 SVGIG (reference sequence). The CDR3 runs to 18 residues. V lost 0 bases to trimming and J lost 1 base; unmatched junction nucleotides: 11. The CDR3 DNA reads as TGTGCCTGGAGTGTACGAGCGGCGGGGGGCCGTGCCAAAAACATTCAGTACTTC. Translating it yields CAWSVRAAGGRAKNIQYF.

This chain connects TRBV19 to TRBJ2-3; 9 nucleotides match TRBD1. With V trimmed by 6 bases and J by 1 base, 5 bases remained unmatched. CDR3 length: 15 residues. CDR1 and CDR2 from the germline V gene are LNHDA and SQIVND (reference sequence). The CDR3 is CASRRDRARTDTQYF. Written as DNA, the CDR3 is TGTGCCAGTAGGAGGGACAGGGCCCGCACAGATACGCAGTATTTT. The full variable domain, with the rest looked up from reference TRBV19 and TRBJ2-3, is DGGITQSPKYLFRKEGQNVTLSCEQNLNHDAMYWYRQDPGQGLRLIYYSQIVNDFQKGDIAEGYSVSREKKESFPLTVTSAQKNPTAFYLCASRRDRARTDTQYFGPGTRLTVL.

By frequency in the sample, this clone is medium-sized (0.01 to 0.1%). The rearrangement uses TRBV11-3 and TRBJ1-4, with 8 bases lining up with TRBD1. Trimming removed 5 bases from V and 3 bases from J; junction bases left unmatched: 2. The length of the CDR3 is 14 residues. Germline V gene lookup returns CDR1 SGHNT and CDR2 YENEEA. The CDR3 loop is CASSPDRANEKLFF. The CDR3, as DNA: TGTGCCAGCAGCCCGGACAGGGCTAATGAAAAACTGTTTTTT.

The chain joins TRBV30 to TRBJ1-1; D is possibly TRBD1 (6 bases). The V gene's germline CDR1 is GTSNPN and CDR2 SVGIG (reference sequence). The V end lost 3 bases, the J end lost 4 bases, and 12 bases lay between the germline ends. The CDR3 contains 13 residues. The CDR3 region has the DNA TGTGCCTGGAGCCACAGGGATAGCACTGAAGCTTTCTTT. This sequence encodes CAWSHRDSTEAFF.

Only a few counts were recorded for this clone. The V gene is TRBV11-3, the J gene TRBJ2-2; tentatively, D is TRBD1 (5 bases). V lost 3 bases and J lost 3, with 8 bases in between. Germline V gene lookup returns CDR1 SGHNT and CDR2 YENEEA. The CDR3 length is 14 residues. DNA for the CDR3: TGTGCCAGCAGCTTCGACAGCTACACCGGGGAGCTGTTTTTT. Encoded protein: CASSFDSYTGELFF.